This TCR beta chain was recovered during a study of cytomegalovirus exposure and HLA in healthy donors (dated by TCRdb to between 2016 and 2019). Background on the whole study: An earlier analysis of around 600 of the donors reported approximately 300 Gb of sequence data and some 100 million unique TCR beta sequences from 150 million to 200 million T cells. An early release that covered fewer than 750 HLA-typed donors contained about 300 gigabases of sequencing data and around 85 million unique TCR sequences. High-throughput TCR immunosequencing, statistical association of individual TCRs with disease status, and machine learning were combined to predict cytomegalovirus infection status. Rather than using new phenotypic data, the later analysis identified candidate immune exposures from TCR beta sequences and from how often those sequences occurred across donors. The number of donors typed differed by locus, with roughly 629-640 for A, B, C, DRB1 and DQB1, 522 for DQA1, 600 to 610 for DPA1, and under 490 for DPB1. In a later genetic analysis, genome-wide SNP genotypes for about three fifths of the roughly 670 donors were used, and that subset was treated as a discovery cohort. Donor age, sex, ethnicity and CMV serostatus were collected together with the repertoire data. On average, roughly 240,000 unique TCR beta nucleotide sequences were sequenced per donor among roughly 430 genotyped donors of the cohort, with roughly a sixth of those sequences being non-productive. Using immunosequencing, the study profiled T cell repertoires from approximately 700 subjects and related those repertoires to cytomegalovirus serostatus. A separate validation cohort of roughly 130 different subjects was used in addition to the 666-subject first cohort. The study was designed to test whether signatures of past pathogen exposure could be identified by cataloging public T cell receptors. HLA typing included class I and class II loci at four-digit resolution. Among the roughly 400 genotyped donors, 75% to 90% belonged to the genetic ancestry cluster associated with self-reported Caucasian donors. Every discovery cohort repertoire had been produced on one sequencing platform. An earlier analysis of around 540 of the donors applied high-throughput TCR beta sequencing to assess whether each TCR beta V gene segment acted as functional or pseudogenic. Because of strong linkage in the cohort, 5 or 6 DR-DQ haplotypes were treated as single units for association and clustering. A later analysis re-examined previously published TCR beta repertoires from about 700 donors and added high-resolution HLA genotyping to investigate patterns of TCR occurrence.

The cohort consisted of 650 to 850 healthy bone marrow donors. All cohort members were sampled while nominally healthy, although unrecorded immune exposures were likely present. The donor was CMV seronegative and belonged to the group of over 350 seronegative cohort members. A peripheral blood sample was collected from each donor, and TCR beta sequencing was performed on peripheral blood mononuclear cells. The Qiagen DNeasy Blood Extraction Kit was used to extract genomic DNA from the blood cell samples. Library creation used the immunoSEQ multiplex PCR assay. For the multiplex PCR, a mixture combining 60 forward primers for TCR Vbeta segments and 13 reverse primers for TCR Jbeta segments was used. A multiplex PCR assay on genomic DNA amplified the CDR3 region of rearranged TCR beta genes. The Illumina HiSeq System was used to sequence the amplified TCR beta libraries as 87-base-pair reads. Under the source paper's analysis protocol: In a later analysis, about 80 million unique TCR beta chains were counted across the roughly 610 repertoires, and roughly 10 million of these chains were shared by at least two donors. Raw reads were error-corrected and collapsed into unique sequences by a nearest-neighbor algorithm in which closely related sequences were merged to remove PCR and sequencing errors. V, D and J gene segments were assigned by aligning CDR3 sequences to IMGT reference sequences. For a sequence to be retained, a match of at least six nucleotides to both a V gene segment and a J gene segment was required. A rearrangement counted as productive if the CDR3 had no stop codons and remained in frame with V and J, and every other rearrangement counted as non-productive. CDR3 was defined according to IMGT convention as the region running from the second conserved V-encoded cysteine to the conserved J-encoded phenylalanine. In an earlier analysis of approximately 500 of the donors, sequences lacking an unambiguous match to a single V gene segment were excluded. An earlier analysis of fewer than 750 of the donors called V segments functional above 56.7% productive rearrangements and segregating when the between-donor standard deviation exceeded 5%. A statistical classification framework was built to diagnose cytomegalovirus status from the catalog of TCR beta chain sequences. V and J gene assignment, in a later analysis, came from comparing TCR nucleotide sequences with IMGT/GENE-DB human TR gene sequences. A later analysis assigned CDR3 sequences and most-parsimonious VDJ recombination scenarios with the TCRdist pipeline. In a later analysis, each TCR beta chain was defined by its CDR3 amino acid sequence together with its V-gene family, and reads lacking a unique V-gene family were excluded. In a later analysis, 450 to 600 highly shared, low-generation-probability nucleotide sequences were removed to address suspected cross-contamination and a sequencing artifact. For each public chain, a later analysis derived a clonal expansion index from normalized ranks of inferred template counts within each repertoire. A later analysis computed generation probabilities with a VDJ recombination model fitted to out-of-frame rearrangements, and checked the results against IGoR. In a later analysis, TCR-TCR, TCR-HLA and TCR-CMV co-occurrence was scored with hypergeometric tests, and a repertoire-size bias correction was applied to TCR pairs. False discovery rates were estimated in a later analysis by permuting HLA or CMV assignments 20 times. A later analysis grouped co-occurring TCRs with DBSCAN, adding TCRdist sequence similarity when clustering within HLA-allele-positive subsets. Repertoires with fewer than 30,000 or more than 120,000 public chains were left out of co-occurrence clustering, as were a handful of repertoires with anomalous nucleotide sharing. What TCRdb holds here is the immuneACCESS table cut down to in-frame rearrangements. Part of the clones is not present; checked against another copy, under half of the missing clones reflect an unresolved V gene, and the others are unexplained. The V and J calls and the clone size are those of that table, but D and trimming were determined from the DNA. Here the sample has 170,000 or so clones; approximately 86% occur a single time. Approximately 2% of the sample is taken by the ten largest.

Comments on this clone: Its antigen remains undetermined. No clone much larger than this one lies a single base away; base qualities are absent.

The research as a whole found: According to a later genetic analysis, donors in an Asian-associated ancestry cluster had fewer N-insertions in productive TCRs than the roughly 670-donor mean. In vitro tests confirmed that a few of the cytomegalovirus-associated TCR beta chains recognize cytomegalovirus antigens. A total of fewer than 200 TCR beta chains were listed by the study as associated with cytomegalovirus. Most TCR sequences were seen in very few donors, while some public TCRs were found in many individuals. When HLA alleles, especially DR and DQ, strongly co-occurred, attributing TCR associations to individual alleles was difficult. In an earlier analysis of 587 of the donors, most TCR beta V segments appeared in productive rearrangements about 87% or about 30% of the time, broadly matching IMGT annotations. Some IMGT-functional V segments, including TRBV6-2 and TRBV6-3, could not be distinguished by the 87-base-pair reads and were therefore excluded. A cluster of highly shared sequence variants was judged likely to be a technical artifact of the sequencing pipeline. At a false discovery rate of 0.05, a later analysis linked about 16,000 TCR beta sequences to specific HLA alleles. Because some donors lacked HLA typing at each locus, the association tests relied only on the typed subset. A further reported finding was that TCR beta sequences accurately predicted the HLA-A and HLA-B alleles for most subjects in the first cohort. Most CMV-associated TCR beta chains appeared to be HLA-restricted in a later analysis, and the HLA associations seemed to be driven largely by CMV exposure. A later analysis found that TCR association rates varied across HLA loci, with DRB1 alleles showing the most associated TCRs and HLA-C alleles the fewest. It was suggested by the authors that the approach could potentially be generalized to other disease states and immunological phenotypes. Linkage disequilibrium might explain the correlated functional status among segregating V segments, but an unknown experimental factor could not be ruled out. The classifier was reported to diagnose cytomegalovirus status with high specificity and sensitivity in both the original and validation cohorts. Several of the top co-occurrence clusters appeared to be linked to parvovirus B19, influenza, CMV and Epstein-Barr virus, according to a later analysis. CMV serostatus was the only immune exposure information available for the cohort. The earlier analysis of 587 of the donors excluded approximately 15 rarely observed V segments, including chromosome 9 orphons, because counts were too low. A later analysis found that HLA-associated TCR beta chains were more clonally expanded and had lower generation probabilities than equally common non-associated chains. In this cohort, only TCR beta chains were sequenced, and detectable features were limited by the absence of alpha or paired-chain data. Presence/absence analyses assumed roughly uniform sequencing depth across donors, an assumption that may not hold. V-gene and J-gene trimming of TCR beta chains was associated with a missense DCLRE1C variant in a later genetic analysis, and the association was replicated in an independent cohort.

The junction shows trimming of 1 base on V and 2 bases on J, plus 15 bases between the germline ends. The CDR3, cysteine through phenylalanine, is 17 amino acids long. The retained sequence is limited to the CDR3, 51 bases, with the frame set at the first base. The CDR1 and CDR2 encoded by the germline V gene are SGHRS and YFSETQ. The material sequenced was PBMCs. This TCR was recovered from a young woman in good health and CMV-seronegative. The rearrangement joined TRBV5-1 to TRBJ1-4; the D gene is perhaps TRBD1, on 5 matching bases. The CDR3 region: CASSLTGSKGTNEKLFF. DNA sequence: TGCGCCAGCAGCTTGACAGGCTCAAAAGGGACTAATGAAAAACTGTTTTTT.